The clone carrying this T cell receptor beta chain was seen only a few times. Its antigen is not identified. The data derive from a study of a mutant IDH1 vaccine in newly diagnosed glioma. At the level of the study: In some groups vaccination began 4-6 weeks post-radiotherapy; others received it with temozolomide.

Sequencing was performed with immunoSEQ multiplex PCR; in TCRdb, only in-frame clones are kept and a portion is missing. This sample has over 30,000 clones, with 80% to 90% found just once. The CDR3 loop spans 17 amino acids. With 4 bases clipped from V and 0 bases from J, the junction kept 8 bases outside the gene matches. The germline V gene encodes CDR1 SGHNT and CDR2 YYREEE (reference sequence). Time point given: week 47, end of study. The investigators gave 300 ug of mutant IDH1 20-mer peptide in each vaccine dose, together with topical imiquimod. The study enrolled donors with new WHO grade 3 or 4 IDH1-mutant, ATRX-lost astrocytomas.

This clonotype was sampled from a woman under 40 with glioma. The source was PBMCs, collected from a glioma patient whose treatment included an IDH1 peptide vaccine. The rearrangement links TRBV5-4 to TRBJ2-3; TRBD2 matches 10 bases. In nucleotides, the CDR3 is TGTGCCAGCAGCGGTGGGGCTAGCGGGGGTAGCACAGATACGCAGTATTTT. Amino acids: CASSGGASGGSTDTQYF. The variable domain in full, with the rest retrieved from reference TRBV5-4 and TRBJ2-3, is ETGVTQSPTHLIKTRGQQVTLRCSSQSGHNTVSWYQQALGQGPQFIFQYYREEENGRGNFPPRFSGLQFPNYSSELNVNALELDDSALYLCASSGGASGGSTDTQYFGPGTRLTVL.